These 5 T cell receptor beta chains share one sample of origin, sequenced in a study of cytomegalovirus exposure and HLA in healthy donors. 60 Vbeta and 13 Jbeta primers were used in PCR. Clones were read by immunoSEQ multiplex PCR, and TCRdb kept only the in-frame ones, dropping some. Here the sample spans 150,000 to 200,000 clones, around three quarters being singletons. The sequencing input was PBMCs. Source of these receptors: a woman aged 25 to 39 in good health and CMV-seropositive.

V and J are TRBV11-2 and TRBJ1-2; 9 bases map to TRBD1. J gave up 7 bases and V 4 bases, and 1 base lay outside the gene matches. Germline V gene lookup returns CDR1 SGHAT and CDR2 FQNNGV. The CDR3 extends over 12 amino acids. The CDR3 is CASSSGQGGYTF. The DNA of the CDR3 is TGTGCCAGCAGCTCGGGACAGGGTGGCTACACCTTC. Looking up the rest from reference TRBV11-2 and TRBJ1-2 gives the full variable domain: EAGVAQSPRYKIIEKRQSVAFWCNPISGHATLYWYQQILGQGPKLLIQFQNNGVVDDSQLPKDRFSAERLKGVDSTLKIQPAKLEDSAVYLCASSSGQGGYTFGSGTRLTVV.

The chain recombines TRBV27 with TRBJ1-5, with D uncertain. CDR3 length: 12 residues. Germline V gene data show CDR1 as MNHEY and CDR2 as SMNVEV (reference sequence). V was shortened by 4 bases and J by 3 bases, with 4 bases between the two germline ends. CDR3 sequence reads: CASSSLNQPQHF. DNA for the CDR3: TGTGCCAGCAGTTCCCTCAATCAGCCCCAGCATTTT.

CDR3: CASSYPAGQTYSNQPQHF. The CDR3, as DNA: TGTGCCAGCAGCTACCCGGCGGGACAGACTTATAGCAATCAGCCCCAGCATTTT. The chain uses TRBV2 and TRBJ1-5; 7 bases line up with TRBD1. J was trimmed by 0 bases and V by 6 bases; bases with no gene match: 14. Per germline, CDR1 SNHLY and CDR2 FYNNEI. CDR3 length: 18 residues.

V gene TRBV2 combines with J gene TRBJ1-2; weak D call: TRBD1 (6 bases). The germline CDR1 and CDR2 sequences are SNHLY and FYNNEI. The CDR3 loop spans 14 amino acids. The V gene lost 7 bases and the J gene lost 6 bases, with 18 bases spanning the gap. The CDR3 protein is CASKVEGVADGYTF. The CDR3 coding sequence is TGTGCCAGCAAGGTTGAGGGGGTGGCCGATGGCTACACCTTC.

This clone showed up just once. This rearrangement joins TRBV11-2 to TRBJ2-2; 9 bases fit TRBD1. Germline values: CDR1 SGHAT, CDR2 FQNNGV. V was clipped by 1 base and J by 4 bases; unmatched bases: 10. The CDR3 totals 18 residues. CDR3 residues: CASSLGGWDRAFTGELFF. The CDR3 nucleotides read TGTGCCAGCAGCTTAGGCGGGTGGGACAGGGCTTTCACCGGGGAGCTGTTTTTT.